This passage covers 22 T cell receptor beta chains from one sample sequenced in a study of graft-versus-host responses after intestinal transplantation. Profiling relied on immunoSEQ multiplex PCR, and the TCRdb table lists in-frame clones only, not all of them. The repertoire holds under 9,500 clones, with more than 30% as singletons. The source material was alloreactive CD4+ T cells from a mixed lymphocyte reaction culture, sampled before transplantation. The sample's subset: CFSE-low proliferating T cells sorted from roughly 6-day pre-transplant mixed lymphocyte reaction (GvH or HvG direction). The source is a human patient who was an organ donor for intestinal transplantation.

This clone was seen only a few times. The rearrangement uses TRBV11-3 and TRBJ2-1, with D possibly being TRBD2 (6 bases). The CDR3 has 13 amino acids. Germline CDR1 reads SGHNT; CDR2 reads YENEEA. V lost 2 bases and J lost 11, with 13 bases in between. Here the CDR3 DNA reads TGTGCCAGCAGCTTAAGGGCGGGGCAGAAGCAGTTCTTC. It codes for CASSLRAGQKQFF.

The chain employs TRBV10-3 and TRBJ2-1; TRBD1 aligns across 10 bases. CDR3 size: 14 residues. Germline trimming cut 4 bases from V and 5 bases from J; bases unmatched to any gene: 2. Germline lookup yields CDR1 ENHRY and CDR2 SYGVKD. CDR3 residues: CAISAGTGDNEQFF. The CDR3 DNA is TGTGCCATCAGTGCCGGGACAGGGGACAATGAGCAGTTCTTC.

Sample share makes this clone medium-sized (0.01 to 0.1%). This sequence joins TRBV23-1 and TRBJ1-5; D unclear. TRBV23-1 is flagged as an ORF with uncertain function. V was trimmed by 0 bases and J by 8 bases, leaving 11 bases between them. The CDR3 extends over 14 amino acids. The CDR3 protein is CASSQSGKREPQHF. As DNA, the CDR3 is TGCGCCAGCAGTCAATCGGGGAAGCGGGAGCCCCAGCATTTT.

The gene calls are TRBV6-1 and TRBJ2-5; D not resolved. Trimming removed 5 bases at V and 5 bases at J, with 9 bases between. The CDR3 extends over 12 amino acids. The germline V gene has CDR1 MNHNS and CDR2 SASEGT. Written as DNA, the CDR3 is TGTGCCAGCAGTTCAAGCTGGGAGACCCAGTACTTC. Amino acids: CASSSSWETQYF.

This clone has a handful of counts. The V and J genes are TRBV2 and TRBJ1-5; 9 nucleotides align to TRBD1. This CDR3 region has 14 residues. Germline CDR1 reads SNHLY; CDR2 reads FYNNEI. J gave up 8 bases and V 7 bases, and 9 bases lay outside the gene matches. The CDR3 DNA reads TGTGCCAGCAAGGGGGACAGGGCTGGGAAGCCCCAGCATTTT. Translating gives CASKGDRAGKPQHF.

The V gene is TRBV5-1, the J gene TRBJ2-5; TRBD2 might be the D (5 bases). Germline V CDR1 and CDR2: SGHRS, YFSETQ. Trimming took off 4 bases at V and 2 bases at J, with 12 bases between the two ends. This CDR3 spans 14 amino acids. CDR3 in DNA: TGCGCCAGCAGCCCGCGACCGGGGCAAGAGACCCAGTACTTC. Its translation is CASSPRPGQETQYF.

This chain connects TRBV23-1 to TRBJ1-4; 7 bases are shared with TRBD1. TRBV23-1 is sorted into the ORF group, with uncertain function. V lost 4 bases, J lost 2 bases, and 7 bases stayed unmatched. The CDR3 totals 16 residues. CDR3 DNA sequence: TGCGCCAGCAGTCGAACACCGGGACAGACTAATGAAAAACTGTTTTTT. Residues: CASSRTPGQTNEKLFF.

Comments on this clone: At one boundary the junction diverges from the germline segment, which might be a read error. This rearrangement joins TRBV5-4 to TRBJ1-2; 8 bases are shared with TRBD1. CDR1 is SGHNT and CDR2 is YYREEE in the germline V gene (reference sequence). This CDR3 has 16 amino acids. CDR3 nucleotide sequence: TGCGCCAGCAGCCGCGAACAGGGGGGATGGCTCTATGGCTACACCTTC. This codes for CASSREQGGWLYGYTF.

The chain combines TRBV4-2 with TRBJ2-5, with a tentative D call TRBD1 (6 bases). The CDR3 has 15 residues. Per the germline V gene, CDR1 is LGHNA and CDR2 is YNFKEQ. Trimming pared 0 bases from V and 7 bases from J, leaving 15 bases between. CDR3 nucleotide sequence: TGTGCCAGCAGCCAAGATTTATGGGGGCCGTGGACCCAGTACTTC. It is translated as CASSQDLWGPWTQYF.

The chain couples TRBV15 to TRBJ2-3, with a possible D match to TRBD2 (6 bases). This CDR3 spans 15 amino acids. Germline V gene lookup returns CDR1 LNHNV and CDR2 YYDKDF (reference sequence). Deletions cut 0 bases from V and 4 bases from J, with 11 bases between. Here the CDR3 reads CATSRDFVAADTQYF. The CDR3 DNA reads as TGTGCCACCAGCAGAGATTTTGTAGCGGCAGATACGCAGTATTTT.

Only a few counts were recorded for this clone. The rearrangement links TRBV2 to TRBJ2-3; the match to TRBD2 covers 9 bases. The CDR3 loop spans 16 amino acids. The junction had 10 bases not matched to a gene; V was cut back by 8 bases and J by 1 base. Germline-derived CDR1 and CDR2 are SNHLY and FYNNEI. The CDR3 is CASLLGVAGGTDTQYF. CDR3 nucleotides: TGTGCCAGCCTCCTCGGGGTAGCGGGGGGCACAGATACGCAGTATTTT.

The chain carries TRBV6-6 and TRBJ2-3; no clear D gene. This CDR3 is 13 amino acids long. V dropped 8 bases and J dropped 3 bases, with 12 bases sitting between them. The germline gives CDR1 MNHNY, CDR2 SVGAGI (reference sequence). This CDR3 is CASRQYLTDTQYF. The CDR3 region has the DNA TGTGCCAGCCGACAATACTTAACAGATACGCAGTATTTT.

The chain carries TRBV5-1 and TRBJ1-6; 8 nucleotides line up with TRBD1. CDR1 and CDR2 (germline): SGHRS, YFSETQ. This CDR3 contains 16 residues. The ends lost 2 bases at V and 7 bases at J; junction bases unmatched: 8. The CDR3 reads CASSFRTRTGNSPLHF. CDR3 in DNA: TGCGCCAGCAGCTTTCGGACCCGGACAGGGAATTCACCCCTCCACTTT.

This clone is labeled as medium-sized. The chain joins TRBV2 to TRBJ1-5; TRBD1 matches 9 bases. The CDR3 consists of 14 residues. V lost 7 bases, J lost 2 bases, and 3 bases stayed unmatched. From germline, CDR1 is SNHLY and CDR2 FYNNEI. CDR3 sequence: CASKGDRGNQPQHF. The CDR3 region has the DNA TGTGCCAGCAAGGGGGACAGGGGCAATCAGCCCCAGCATTTT.

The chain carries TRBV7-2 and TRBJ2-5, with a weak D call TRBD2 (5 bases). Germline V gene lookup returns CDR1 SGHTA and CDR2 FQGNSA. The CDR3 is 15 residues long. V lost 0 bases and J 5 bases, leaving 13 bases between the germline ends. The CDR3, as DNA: TGTGCCAGCAGCTTAGCGCGGGTGGGCCGGGAGACCCAGTACTTC. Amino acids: CASSLARVGRETQYF.

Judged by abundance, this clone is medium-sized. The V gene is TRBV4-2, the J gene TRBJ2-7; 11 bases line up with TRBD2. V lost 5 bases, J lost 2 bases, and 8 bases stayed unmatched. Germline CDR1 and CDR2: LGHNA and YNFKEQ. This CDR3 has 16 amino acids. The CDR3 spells CASSVQTSGVTYEQYF. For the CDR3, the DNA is TGTGCCAGCAGCGTCCAGACTAGCGGGGTGACCTACGAGCAGTACTTC.

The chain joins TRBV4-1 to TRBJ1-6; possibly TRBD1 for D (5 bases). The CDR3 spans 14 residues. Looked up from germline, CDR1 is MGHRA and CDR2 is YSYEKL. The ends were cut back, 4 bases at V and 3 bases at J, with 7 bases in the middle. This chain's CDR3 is CASSPGHYNSPLHF. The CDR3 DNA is TGCGCCAGCAGCCCAGGACACTATAATTCACCCCTCCACTTT.

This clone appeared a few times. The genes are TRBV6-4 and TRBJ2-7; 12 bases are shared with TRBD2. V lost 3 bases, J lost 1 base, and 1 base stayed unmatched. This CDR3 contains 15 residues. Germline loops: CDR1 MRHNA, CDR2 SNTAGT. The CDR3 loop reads CASSELAGGSYEQYF. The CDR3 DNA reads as TGTGCCAGCAGTGAACTAGCGGGGGGTTCCTACGAGCAGTACTTC.

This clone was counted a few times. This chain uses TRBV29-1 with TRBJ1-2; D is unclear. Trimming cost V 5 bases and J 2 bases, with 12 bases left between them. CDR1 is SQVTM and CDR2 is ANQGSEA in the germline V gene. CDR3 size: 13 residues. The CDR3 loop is CSVSVRSNYGYTF. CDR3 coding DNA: TGCAGCGTTTCAGTAAGGAGCAACTATGGCTACACCTTC.

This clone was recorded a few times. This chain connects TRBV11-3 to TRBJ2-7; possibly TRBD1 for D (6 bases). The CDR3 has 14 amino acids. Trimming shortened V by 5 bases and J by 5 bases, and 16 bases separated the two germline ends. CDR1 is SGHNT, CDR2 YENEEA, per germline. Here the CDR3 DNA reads TGTGCCAGCAGCCCAGGGGTTGCCGGCCACGAGCAGTACTTC. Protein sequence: CASSPGVAGHEQYF.

The CDR3 nucleotides are TGTGCCAGCAGTTACCATCCCGCGGATACGCAGTATTTT. It yields the protein CASSYHPADTQYF. The chain carries TRBV6-5 and TRBJ2-3; D is unresolved. V was clipped by 2 bases and J by 6 bases, with 9 bases between them. The CDR3 totals 13 residues. CDR1 MNHEY and CDR2 SVGAGI come from the germline V gene.

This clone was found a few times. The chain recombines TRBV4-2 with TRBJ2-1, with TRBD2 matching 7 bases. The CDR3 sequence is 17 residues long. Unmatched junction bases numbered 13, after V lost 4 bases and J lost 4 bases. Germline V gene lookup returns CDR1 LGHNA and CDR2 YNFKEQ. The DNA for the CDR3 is TGTGCCAGCAGCCGAAAAGAAGGAAGTAGCGGGTACAATGAGCAGTTCTTC. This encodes CASSRKEGSSGYNEQFF.